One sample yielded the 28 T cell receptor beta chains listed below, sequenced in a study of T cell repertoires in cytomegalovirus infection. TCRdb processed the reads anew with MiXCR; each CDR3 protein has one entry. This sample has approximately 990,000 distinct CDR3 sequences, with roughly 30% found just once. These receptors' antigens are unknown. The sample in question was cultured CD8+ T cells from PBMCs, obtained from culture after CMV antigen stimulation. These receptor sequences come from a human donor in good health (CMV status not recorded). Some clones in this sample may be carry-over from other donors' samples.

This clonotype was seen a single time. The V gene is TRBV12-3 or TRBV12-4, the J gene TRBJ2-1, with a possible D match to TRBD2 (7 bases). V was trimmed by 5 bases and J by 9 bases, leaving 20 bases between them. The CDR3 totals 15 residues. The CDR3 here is CASSPWRGGVGEQFF. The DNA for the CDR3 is TGTGCCAGCAGTCCTTGGAGGGGGGGAGTAGGTGAGCAGTTCTTC.

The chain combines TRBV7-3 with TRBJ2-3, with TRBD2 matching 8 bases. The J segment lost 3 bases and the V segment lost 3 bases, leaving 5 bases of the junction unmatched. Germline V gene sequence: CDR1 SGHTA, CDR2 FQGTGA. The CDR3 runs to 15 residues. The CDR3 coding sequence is TGTGCCAGCAGCTTGGGAGCGGGGGAGACAGATACGCAGTATTTT. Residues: CASSLGAGETDTQYF.

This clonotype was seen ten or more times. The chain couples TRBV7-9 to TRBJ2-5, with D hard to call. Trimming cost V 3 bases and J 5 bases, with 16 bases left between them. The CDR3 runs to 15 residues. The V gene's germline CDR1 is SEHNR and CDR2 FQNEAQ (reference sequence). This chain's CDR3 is CASSFGQEPHETQYF. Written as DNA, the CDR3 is TGTGCCAGCAGCTTCGGCCAGGAGCCCCATGAGACCCAGTACTTC.

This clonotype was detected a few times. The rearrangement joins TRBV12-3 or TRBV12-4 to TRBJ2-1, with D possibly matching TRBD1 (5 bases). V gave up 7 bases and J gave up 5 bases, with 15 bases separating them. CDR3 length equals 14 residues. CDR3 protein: CASMGLGVDNEQFF. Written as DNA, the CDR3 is TGTGCCAGCATGGGGCTAGGTGTAGACAATGAGCAGTTCTTC.

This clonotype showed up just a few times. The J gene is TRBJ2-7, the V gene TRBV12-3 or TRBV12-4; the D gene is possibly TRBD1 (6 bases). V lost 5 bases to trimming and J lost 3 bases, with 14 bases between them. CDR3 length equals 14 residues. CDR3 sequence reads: CASSGRDIYYEQYF. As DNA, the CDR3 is TGTGCCAGCAGTGGCCGGGACATTTACTACGAGCAGTACTTC.

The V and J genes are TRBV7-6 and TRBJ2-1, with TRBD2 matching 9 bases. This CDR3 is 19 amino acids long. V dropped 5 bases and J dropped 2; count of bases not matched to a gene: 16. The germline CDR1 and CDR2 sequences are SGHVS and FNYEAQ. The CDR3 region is CASSLPRSSGGPTYNEQFF. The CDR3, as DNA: TGTGCCAGCAGCCTCCCCAGGAGTAGCGGGGGCCCCACCTACAATGAGCAGTTCTTC.

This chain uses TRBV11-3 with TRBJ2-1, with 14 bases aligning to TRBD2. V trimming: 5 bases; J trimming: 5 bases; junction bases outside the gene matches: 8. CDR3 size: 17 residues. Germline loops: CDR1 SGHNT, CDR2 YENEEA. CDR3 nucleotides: TGTGCCAGCAGCCCAAGGACTAGCGGGGGGCTAAACAATGAGCAGTTCTTC. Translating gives CASSPRTSGGLNNEQFF.

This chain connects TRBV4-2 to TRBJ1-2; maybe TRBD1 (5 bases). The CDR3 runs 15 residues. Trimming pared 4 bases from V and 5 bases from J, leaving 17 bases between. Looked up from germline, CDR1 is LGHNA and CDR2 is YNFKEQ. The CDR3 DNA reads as TGTGCCAGCAGCCCCAGGGATGGTGGATATTATGGCTACACCTTC. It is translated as CASSPRDGGYYGYTF.

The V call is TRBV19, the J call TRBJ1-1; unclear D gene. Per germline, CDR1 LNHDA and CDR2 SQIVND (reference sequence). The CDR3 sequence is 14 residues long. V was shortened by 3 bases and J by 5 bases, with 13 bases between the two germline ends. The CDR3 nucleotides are TGTGCCAGTAGTATTTTAGCGGCAGTTACTGAAGCTTTCTTT. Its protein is CASSILAAVTEAFF. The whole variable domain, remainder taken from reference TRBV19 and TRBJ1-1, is DGGITQSPKYLFRKEGQNVTLSCEQNLNHDAMYWYRQDPGQGLRLIYYSQIVNDFQKGDIAEGYSVSREKKESFPLTVTSAQKNPTAFYLCASSILAAVTEAFFGQGTRLTVV.

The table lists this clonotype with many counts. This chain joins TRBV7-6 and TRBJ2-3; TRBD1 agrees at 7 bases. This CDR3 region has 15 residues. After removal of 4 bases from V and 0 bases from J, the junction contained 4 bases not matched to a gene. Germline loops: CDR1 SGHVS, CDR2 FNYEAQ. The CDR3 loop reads CASSSWTGSTDTQYF. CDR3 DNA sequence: TGTGCCAGCAGCTCCTGGACAGGTAGCACAGATACGCAGTATTTT.

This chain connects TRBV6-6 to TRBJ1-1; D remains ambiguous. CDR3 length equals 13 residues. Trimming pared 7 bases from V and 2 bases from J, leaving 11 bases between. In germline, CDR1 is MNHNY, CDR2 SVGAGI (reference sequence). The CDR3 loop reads CASMWLRNTEAFF. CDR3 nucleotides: TGTGCCAGCATGTGGCTCCGTAACACTGAAGCTTTCTTT.

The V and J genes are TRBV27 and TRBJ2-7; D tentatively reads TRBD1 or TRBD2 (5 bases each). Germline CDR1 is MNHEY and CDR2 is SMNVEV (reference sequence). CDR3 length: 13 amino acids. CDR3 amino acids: CTSSPEGSHEQYV. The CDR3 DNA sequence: TGTACCAGCAGCCCCGAGGGGTCCCACGAGCAGTACGTC.

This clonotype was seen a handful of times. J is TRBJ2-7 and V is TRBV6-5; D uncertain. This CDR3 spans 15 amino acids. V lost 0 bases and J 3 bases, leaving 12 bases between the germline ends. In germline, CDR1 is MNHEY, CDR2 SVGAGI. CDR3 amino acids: CASSYSSAVGYEQYF. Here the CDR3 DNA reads TGTGCCAGCAGTTACTCGTCGGCCGTTGGCTACGAGCAGTACTTC.

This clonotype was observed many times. CDR3 protein: CASRDPGTATRYAYF. In nucleotides, the CDR3 is TGTGCCAGCAGGGATCCCGGGACGGCGACTAGATACGCGTACTTC. The J gene is TRBJ2-7, the V gene TRBV6-5; D is possibly TRBD2 (6 bases). This CDR3 contains 15 residues. CDR1 MNHEY and CDR2 SVGAGI come from the germline V gene. Trimming removed 6 bases at V and 12 bases at J, with 27 bases between.

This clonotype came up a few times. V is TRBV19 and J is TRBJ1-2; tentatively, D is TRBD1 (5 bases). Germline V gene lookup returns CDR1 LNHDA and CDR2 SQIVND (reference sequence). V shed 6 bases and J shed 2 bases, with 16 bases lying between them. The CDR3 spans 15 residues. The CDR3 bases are TGTGCCAGTAGCCAGCCGGCAGGGTTCAACTATGGCTACACCTTC. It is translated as CASSQPAGFNYGYTF.

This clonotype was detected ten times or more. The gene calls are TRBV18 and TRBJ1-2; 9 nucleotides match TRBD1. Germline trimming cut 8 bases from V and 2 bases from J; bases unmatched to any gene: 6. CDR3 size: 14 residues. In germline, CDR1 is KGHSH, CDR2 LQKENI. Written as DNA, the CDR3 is TGTGCCAGCAGCCCGGGACAGGGAAACTATGGCTACACCTTC. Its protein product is CASSPGQGNYGYTF. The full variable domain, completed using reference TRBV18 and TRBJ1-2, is NAGVMQNPRHLVRRRGQEARLRCSPMKGHSHVYWYRQLPEEGLKFMVYLQKENIIDESGMPKERFSAEFPKEGPSILRIQQVVRGDSAAYFCASSPGQGNYGYTFGSGTRLTVV.

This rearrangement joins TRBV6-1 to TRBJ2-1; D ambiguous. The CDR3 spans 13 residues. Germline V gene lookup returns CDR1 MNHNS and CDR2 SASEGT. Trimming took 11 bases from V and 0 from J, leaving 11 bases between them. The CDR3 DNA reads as TGTGCCTGCGCCGTGAGCTCCTACAATGAGCAGTTCTTC. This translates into CACAVSSYNEQFF.

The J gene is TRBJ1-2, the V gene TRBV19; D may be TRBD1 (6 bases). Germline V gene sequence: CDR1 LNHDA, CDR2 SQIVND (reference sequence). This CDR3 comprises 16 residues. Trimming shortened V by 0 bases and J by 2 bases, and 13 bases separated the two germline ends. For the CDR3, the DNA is TGTGCCAGTAGTATAGATCGGGACACCTCAAACTATGGCTACACCTTC. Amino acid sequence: CASSIDRDTSNYGYTF.

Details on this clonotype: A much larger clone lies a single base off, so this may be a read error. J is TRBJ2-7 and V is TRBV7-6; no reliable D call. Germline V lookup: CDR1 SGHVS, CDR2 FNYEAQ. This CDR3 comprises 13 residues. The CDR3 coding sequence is TGTGCTAGCAGATTAGAGCTGGGGTACGAGCAGTACTTC. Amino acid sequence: CASRLELGYEQYF.

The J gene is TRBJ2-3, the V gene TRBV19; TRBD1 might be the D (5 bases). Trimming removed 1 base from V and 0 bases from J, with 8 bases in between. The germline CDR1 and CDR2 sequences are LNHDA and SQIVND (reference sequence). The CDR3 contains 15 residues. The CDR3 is CASSIGGRSTDTQYF. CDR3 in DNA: TGTGCCAGTAGTATAGGGGGCCGGAGCACAGATACGCAGTATTTT.

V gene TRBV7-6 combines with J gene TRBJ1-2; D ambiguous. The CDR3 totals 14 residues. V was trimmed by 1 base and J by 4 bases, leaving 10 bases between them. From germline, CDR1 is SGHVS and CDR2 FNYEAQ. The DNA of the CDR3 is TGTGCCAGCAGCTTAGGGGTCAGCTTCTATGGCTACACCTTC. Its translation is CASSLGVSFYGYTF.

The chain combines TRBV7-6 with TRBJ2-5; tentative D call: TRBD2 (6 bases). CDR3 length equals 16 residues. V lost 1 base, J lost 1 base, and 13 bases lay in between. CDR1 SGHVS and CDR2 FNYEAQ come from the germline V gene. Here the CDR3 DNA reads TGTGCCAGCAGCTTAGGGGCGGGGACGGTCCAAGAGACCCAGTACTTC. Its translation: CASSLGAGTVQETQYF.

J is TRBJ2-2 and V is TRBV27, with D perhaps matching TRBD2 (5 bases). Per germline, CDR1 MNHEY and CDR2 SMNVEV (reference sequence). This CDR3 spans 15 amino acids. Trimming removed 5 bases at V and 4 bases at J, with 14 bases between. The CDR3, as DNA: TGTGCCAGCAGTGAAGTGAGGGCGGCCACCGGGGAGCTGTTTTTT. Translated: CASSEVRAATGELFF.

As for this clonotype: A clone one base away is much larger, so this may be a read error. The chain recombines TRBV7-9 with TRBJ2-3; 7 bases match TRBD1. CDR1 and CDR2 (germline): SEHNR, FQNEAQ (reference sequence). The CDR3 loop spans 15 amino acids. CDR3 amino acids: CANSLEGTDTDTQYF. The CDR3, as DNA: TGTGCCAACAGCTTAGAGGGGACAGACACAGATACGCAGTATTTT.

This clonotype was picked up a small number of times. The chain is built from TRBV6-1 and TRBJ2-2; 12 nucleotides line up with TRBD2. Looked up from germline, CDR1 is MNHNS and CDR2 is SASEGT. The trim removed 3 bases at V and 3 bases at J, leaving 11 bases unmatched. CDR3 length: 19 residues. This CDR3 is CASSDGLAGWSRDTGELFF. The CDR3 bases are TGTGCCAGCAGTGACGGACTAGCGGGGTGGTCCCGGGACACCGGGGAGCTGTTTTTT.

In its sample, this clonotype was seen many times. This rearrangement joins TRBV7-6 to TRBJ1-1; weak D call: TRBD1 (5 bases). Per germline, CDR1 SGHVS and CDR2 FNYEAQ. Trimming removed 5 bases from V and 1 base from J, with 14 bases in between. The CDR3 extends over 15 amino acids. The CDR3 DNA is TGTGCCAGCAGCCGGGAGGGGTACGCGAACACTGAAGCTTTCTTT. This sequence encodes CASSREGYANTEAFF.

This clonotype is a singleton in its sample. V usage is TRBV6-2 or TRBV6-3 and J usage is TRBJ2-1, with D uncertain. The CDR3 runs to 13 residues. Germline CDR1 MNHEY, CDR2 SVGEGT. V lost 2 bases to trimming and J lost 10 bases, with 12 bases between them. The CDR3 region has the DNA TGTGCCAGCAGTTACCCCCCCACAAAGGAGCAGTTCTTC. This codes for CASSYPPTKEQFF.

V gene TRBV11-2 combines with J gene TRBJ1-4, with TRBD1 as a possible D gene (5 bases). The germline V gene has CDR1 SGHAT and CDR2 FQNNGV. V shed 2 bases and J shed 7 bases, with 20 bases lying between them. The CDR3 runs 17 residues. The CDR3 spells CASSLTRGARVIEKLFF. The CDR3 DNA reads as TGTGCCAGCAGCTTAACCCGAGGGGCCAGGGTGATTGAAAAACTGTTTTTT.